The 29 T cell receptor beta chains presented below share a single source sample, sequenced in a study of Tregs in tolerant kidney transplant recipients. Assay used: immunoSEQ multiplex PCR; TCRdb lists only in-frame clones, some missing. Of 84,000 or so clones detected, more than 85% appear once; the ten largest clones hold roughly 1.7%. Mixed chimerism was transient after nonmyeloablative marrow transplants from related graft donors. The source material was CD4+ T cells from blood (PBMCs), sampled 12 months after the transplant. These TCRs come from a human patient who received a combined kidney and bone marrow transplant. The graft donor may have given rise to some T cells.

The V gene is TRBV6-5, the J gene TRBJ1-1; 8 positions match TRBD1. This CDR3 has 16 residues. The trim removed 4 bases at V and 2 bases at J, leaving 9 bases unmatched. Per germline, CDR1 MNHEY and CDR2 SVGAGI. The CDR3 spells CASSSWTGKVNTEAFF. CDR3 nucleotide sequence: TGTGCCAGCAGTTCCTGGACAGGGAAGGTCAACACTGAAGCTTTCTTT.

In DNA, the CDR3 is TGTGCCAGCAGCCCCTTCCCTAGCGGGAGGGCCTACGAGCAGTACTTC. It yields the protein CASSPFPSGRAYEQYF. The V call is TRBV4-2, the J call TRBJ2-7; 12 bases agree with TRBD2. The CDR3 loop spans 16 amino acids. CDR1 is LGHNA, CDR2 YNFKEQ, per germline. The V gene end was trimmed by 4 bases and the J gene end by 2 bases; junction bases not matched to a gene: 6.

V is TRBV7-9 and J is TRBJ1-2, with no clear D. V lost 0 bases and J 4 bases, leaving 12 bases between the germline ends. The CDR3 loop spans 15 amino acids. Germline assignment: CDR1 SEHNR and CDR2 FQNEAQ (reference sequence). CDR3 protein: CASSLAQVRSYGYTF. CDR3 nucleotide sequence: TGTGCCAGCAGCTTAGCGCAGGTTAGAAGCTATGGCTACACCTTC.

The V and J genes are TRBV20-1 and TRBJ1-1; D might be TRBD1 (6 bases). This CDR3 is built from 11 residues. Germline CDR1 is DFQATT and CDR2 is SNEGSKA (reference sequence). Trimming took 3 bases from V and 11 from J, leaving 13 bases between them. The CDR3 DNA reads as TGCAGTGCTAGTGCCAGGGGCGATGCTTTCTTT. This gives the protein CSASARGDAFF.

This CDR3 is CASSPQEENTGELFF. The CDR3 DNA is TGTGCCAGCTCACCCCAGGAAGAGAACACCGGGGAGCTGTTTTTT. The genes are TRBV18 and TRBJ2-2; D gene uncertain. This CDR3 has 15 residues. V lost 3 bases to trimming and J lost 1 base, with 9 bases between them. The germline gives CDR1 KGHSH, CDR2 LQKENI.

This chain joins TRBV4-3 and TRBJ2-1; D may be TRBD2 (5 bases). V was shortened by 3 bases and J by 6 bases, with 12 bases between the two germline ends. This CDR3 region has 14 residues. Germline V gene lookup returns CDR1 LGHNA and CDR2 YSLEER. The CDR3 loop is CASSQAGGPNEQFF. CDR3 coding DNA: TGCGCCAGCAGCCAGGCAGGCGGGCCCAATGAGCAGTTCTTC.

Remarks on this clone: The sample carries other DNA sequences with the same CDR3. The rearrangement uses TRBV28 and TRBJ1-6; 7 bases fit TRBD1. After removal of 9 bases from V and 5 bases from J, the junction contained 13 bases not matched to a gene. Germline CDR1 MDHEN, CDR2 SYDVKM. The length of the CDR3 is 16 residues. This CDR3 reads CASQPQRGQNNSPLHF. As DNA, the CDR3 is TGTGCCAGTCAACCCCAGAGGGGACAGAATAATTCACCCCTCCACTTT.

V gene TRBV7-9 combines with J gene TRBJ2-2, with TRBD2 identical over 8 bases. The junction had 10 bases not matched to a gene; V was cut back by 2 bases and J by 5 bases. CDR1 SEHNR and CDR2 FQNEAQ come from the germline V gene (reference sequence). The CDR3 is 17 amino acids. CDR3 bases: TGTGCCAGCAGCTTATCCTCGGGGGGGGCTTTTACCGGGGAGCTGTTTTTT. This sequence encodes CASSLSSGGAFTGELFF.

J is TRBJ2-1 and V is TRBV5-4, with D possibly TRBD2 on 7 matching bases. The germline CDR1 and CDR2 sequences are SGHNT and YYREEE (reference sequence). The CDR3 runs 15 residues. V lost 4 bases and J lost 7, with 18 bases in between. The CDR3 nucleotides read TGTGCCAGCAGCAGGGTGGGGGGGGCTTTGAATGAGCAGTTCTTC. Its protein is CASSRVGGALNEQFF.

The rearrangement links TRBV29-1 to TRBJ1-2; no definite D call. The CDR3 runs to 12 residues. In germline, CDR1 is SQVTM, CDR2 ANQGSEA. V was shortened by 1 base and J by 8 bases, with 11 bases between the two germline ends. The CDR3 DNA reads TGCAGCGTTGAAGGCCAGGACTGGGGCTACACCTTC. This codes for CSVEGQDWGYTF.

This clone was seen a single time. The chain uses TRBV29-1 and TRBJ2-7; maybe TRBD2 (5 bases). Germline V gene lookup returns CDR1 SQVTM and CDR2 ANQGSEA. Between the trimmed V and J ends, which lost 4 bases and 7 bases, there was a span of 11 bases. CDR3 length: 11 residues. The CDR3: CSVGGYKEQYF. As DNA, the CDR3 is TGCAGCGTTGGAGGGTATAAGGAGCAGTACTTC.

The chain uses TRBV7-2 and TRBJ1-2, with unresolved D. Trimming shortened V by 2 bases and J by 4 bases, and 11 bases separated the two germline ends. Germline CDR1 and CDR2: SGHTA and FQGNSA. The CDR3 is 14 amino acids. This chain's CDR3 is CASSLNSVSYGYTF. DNA for the CDR3: TGTGCCAGCAGCTTAAATTCGGTATCCTATGGCTACACCTTC.

The V call is TRBV7-2, the J call TRBJ1-5; no clear D gene. Per germline, CDR1 SGHTA and CDR2 FQGNSA. The CDR3 has 13 residues. V was shortened by 2 bases and J by 8 bases, with 10 bases between the two germline ends. The CDR3 DNA reads as TGTGCCAGCAGCTTAAAGGGAGGCGAGCCCCAGCATTTT. It specifies CASSLKGGEPQHF.

The V call is TRBV18, the J call TRBJ2-7, with 10 nucleotides matching TRBD2. Germline CDR1 and CDR2: KGHSH and LQKENI. CDR3 size: 19 residues. V shed 2 bases and J 3 bases; nucleotides not matched to a gene: 16. For the CDR3, the DNA is TGTGCCAGCTCACCAATGTCTCTTAGCGGGGGGTTATCCCTCTACGAGCAGTACTTC. It encodes CASSPMSLSGGLSLYEQYF.

V is TRBV19 and J is TRBJ2-6, with D perhaps TRBD2 (6 bases). V gave up 3 bases and J gave up 0 bases, with 9 bases separating them. The CDR3 has 16 residues. The germline V gene has CDR1 LNHDA and CDR2 SQIVND (reference sequence). CDR3 loop: CASSIAAGSGANVLTF. The CDR3 DNA reads TGTGCCAGTAGTATCGCAGCGGGCTCTGGGGCCAACGTCCTGACTTTC.

The chain couples TRBV10-3 to TRBJ1-2; 8 nucleotides line up with TRBD1. CDR3 size: 17 residues. V dropped 8 bases and J dropped 0; count of bases not matched to a gene: 14. Germline CDR1 is ENHRY and CDR2 is SYGVKD. CDR3 DNA: TGTGCCATCGTTGGGGACAGGCCTAACTCCCCTAACTATGGCTACACCTTC. The encoded protein is CAIVGDRPNSPNYGYTF.

The chain carries TRBV9 and TRBJ2-3; 11 nucleotides agree with TRBD2. The CDR3 has 16 residues. CDR1 is SGDLS and CDR2 is YYNGEE in the germline V gene. The ends lost 3 bases at V and 2 bases at J; junction bases unmatched: 5. CDR3 coding DNA: TGTGCCAGCAGCGCCGGGACTAGCGGATACACAGATACGCAGTATTTT. Protein sequence: CASSAGTSGYTDTQYF.

V usage is TRBV7-6 and J usage is TRBJ2-5, with 8 bases aligning to TRBD1. V lost 2 bases, J lost 5 bases, and 4 bases stayed unmatched. From germline, CDR1 is SGHVS and CDR2 FNYEAQ. The CDR3 has 14 amino acids. In DNA form, the CDR3 reads TGTGCCAGCAGCTTAAGACAGGGGTGGGAGACCCAGTACTTC. Translated: CASSLRQGWETQYF.

Regarding this clone: This sample also contains other DNA sequences that code for the same CDR3. The chain combines TRBV5-1 with TRBJ2-5, with 7 bases identical to TRBD1. This CDR3 has 14 amino acids. With V trimmed by 0 bases and J by 2 bases, 1 base remained unmatched. Germline V gene data show CDR1 as SGHRS and CDR2 as YFSETQ. The DNA of the CDR3 is TGCGCCAGCAGCTTGGGACAGGGACAAGAGACCCAGTACTTC. Translating it yields CASSLGQGQETQYF.

The chain is built from TRBV11-3 and TRBJ1-4, with 8 nucleotides matching TRBD1. Germline V lookup: CDR1 SGHNT, CDR2 YENEEA. The trim removed 5 bases at V and 7 bases at J, leaving 6 bases unmatched. This CDR3 region has 14 residues. CDR3 nucleotide sequence: TGTGCCAGCAGCCCTAGGACAGGGACTGAAAAACTGTTTTTT. This encodes CASSPRTGTEKLFF.

The chain recombines TRBV2 with TRBJ2-3, with D tentatively TRBD2 (6 bases). This CDR3 contains 15 residues. Looked up from germline, CDR1 is SNHLY and CDR2 is FYNNEI. Trimming took 4 bases from V and 8 from J, leaving 19 bases between them. CDR3 protein: CASSVPSAGQGTQYF. Here the CDR3 DNA reads TGTGCCAGCAGTGTGCCTAGCGCGGGGCAGGGTACGCAGTATTTT.

This rearrangement joins TRBV6-1 to TRBJ1-2; 10 bases map to TRBD1. Germline CDR1 MNHNS, CDR2 SASEGT. The CDR3 runs to 16 residues. J was trimmed by 3 bases and V by 2 bases; bases with no gene match: 6. CDR3 DNA sequence: TGTGCCAGCAGTGAATACAGGACAGGGGGAGACTATGGCTACACCTTC. This codes for CASSEYRTGGDYGYTF.

This sequence joins TRBV19 and TRBJ1-4, with a weak D call TRBD1 (5 bases). The CDR3 contains 16 residues. Germline lookup yields CDR1 LNHDA and CDR2 SQIVND (reference sequence). Between the trimmed V and J ends, which lost 5 bases and 3 bases, there was a span of 16 bases. The CDR3 nucleotides read TGTGCCAGTAGTGTTGTGCGCGGGACGGCTAATGAAAAACTGTTTTTT. Protein product: CASSVVRGTANEKLFF.

V and J are TRBV7-9 and TRBJ1-6, with D uncertain. The V gene lost 3 bases and the J gene lost 4 bases, with 10 bases spanning the gap. Germline V gene sequence: CDR1 SEHNR, CDR2 FQNEAQ (reference sequence). The CDR3 length is 15 residues. CDR3: CASSFPRDYNSPLHF. The CDR3 DNA is TGTGCCAGCAGCTTTCCCCGGGATTATAATTCACCCCTCCACTTT.

The chain couples TRBV29-1 to TRBJ2-5, with 9 bases fitting TRBD1. The end of the DNA aligns better with TRBJ2-7, so the J call may be wrong. The CDR3 has 16 residues. From germline, CDR1 is SQVTM and CDR2 ANQGSEA. The CDR3 sequence is CSVVTPWGQGSYEQYF. In DNA form, the CDR3 reads TGCAGCGTTGTAACTCCTTGGGGACAGGGTTCCTACGAGCAGTACTTC.

This clone was recorded once. The CDR3 nucleotides are TGTGCCAGCTCAGACAGGGTGGGAAGCAATCAGCCCCAGCATTTT. Encoded protein: CASSDRVGSNQPQHF. The chain combines TRBV18 with TRBJ1-5, with 7 bases fitting TRBD1. This CDR3 contains 15 residues. Germline V gene lookup returns CDR1 KGHSH and CDR2 LQKENI. The J segment lost 1 base and the V segment lost 5 bases, leaving 5 bases of the junction unmatched. Full variable domain (outside the CDR3, taken from reference TRBV18 and TRBJ1-5): NAGVMQNPRHLVRRRGQEARLRCSPMKGHSHVYWYRQLPEEGLKFMVYLQKENIIDESGMPKERFSAEFPKEGPSILRIQQVVRGDSAAYFCASSDRVGSNQPQHFGDGTRLSIL.

Concerning this clone itself: This sample includes further DNA sequences coding for the same CDR3. The rearrangement links TRBV5-1 to TRBJ1-6; D is perhaps TRBD1 (5 bases). The CDR3 is 14 amino acids. Trimming took off 2 bases at V and 13 bases at J, with 16 bases between the two ends. Germline values: CDR1 SGHRS, CDR2 YFSETQ. The CDR3 loop reads CASSLGADGSPLHF. In nucleotides, the CDR3 is TGCGCCAGCAGCTTAGGGGCAGATGGTTCCCCCCTCCACTTT.

This chain uses TRBV28 with TRBJ2-7; a possible D gene is TRBD1 (6 bases). V was pared by 6 bases and J by 4 bases, with 10 bases between. The CDR3 contains 12 residues. Per germline, CDR1 MDHEN and CDR2 SYDVKM. The DNA for the CDR3 is TGTGCCAGCAGAGCGGACAGATACGAGCAGTACTTC. Encoded protein: CASRADRYEQYF.

This chain links TRBV4-1 with TRBJ2-7; D remains unclear. The CDR3 totals 11 residues. Germline-derived CDR1 and CDR2 are MGHRA and YSYEKL. V shed 5 bases and J shed 6 bases, with 8 bases lying between them. The chain's CDR3 is CASSTRSEQYF. The CDR3 nucleotides read TGCGCCAGCAGCACGCGGTCCGAGCAGTACTTC.